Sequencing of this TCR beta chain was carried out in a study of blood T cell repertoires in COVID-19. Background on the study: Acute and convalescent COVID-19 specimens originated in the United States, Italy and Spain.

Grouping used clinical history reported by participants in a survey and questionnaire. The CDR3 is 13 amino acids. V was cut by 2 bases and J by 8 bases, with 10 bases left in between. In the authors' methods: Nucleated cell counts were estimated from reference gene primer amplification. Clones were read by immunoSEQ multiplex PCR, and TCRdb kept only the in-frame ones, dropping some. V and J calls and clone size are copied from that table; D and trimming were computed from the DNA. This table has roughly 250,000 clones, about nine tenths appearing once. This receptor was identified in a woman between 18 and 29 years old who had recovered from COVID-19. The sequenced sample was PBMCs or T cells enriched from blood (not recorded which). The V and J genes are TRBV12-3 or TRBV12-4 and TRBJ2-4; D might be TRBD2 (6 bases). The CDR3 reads CASSLQAGYIQYF. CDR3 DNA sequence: TGTGCCAGCAGTTTACAGGCGGGGTACATTCAGTACTTC.